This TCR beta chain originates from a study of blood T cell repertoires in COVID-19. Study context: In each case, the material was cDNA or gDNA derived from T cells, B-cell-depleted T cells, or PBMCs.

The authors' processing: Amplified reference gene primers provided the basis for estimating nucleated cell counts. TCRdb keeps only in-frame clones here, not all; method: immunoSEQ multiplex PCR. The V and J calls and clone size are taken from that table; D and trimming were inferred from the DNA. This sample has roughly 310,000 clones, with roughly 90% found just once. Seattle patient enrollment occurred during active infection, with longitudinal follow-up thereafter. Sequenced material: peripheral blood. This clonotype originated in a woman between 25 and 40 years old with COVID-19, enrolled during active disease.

The CDR3 here is CASSESQGRGEAFF. The CDR3 coding sequence is TGTGCCAGCAGTGAATCGCAGGGTAGGGGTGAAGCTTTCTTT. The chain uses TRBV2 and TRBJ1-1; tentative D call: TRBD1 (5 bases). The CDR3 loop spans 14 amino acids. The germline gives CDR1 SNHLY, CDR2 FYNNEI. Trimming took off 2 bases at V and 7 bases at J, with 14 bases between the two ends.